This entry lists 22 T cell receptor beta chains sequenced from one sample in a study of cytomegalovirus exposure and HLA in healthy donors. Clones were read by immunoSEQ multiplex PCR, and TCRdb kept only the in-frame ones, dropping some. The top ten hold 1.5% to 2% of the sample, which has 100,000 to 150,000 clones, approximately 90% seen once. Sequenced sample: PBMCs. The receptors were gathered from a man aged 18-30 years in good health and CMV-seronegative.

This clone was observed once. V gene TRBV5-1 combines with J gene TRBJ2-3; D might be TRBD1 (6 bases). Germline CDR1 and CDR2: SGHRS and YFSETQ. Trimming removed 7 bases at V and 2 bases at J, with 14 bases between. The CDR3 has 14 residues. CDR3 protein: CASALDRPTDTQYF. In nucleotides, the CDR3 is TGCGCCAGCGCCCTGGACAGACCCACAGATACGCAGTATTTT.

The CDR3 here is CASSSTERNTEAFF. The CDR3 coding sequence is TGTGCCAGCAGCTCGACGGAGCGGAACACTGAAGCTTTCTTT. The chain employs TRBV7-6 and TRBJ1-1; D is ambiguous. The CDR3 length is 14 residues. Germline V gene data show CDR1 as SGHVS and CDR2 as FNYEAQ. V was pared by 4 bases and J by 1 base, with 10 bases between.

This chain joins TRBV7-2 and TRBJ1-5; D is ambiguous. CDR3 length: 15 amino acids. V lost 0 bases and J lost 0, with 6 bases in between. Germline values: CDR1 SGHTA, CDR2 FQGNSA. CDR3 nucleotides: TGTGCCAGCAGCTTAGCTTCGTATAGCAATCAGCCCCAGCATTTT. It specifies CASSLASYSNQPQHF.

With respect to this clone: Other DNA sequences of this sample code for an identical CDR3. This chain links TRBV7-2 with TRBJ2-7; possibly TRBD2 for D (5 bases). This CDR3 has 14 amino acids. V lost 1 base and J lost 1, with 8 bases in between. Germline assignment: CDR1 SGHTA and CDR2 FQGNSA. This chain's CDR3 is CASSLGTGSYEQYF. CDR3 bases: TGTGCCAGCAGCTTAGGGACGGGGTCCTACGAGCAGTACTTC.

V is TRBV6-5 and J is TRBJ1-1; D is unclear. The CDR3 totals 14 residues. Trimming removed 2 bases at V and 1 base at J, with 8 bases between. Germline V gene lookup returns CDR1 MNHEY and CDR2 SVGAGI. The chain's CDR3 is CASSYANWNTEAFF. In nucleotides, the CDR3 is TGTGCCAGCAGTTACGCGAACTGGAACACTGAAGCTTTCTTT.

The rearrangement joins TRBV10-2 to TRBJ2-2; 10 bases are shared with TRBD2. This CDR3 is 14 amino acids long. V lost 6 bases and J lost 5; bases outside the gene matches: 3. The germline V gene has CDR1 WSHSY and CDR2 SAAADI. The chain's CDR3 is CASRAGGDTGELFF. The CDR3 nucleotides are TGCGCCAGCAGAGCGGGAGGGGATACCGGGGAGCTGTTTTTT.

This chain joins TRBV25-1 and TRBJ2-1; 10 nucleotides line up with TRBD1. CDR3 size: 17 residues. The trim removed 3 bases at V and 7 bases at J, leaving 12 bases unmatched. From germline, CDR1 is MGHDK and CDR2 SYGVNS. CDR3 protein: CASSDLDRGPSRNEQFF. The DNA of the CDR3 is TGTGCCAGCAGTGACCTAGACAGGGGGCCTAGTCGGAATGAGCAGTTCTTC.

CDR3 sequence: CASSLDSVGAGLNEQFF. CDR3 DNA sequence: TGTGCCAGCAGTTTGGACAGCGTGGGAGCGGGACTCAATGAGCAGTTCTTC. This sequence joins TRBV28 and TRBJ2-1; D may be TRBD2 (7 bases). The length of the CDR3 is 17 residues. V dropped 3 bases and J dropped 6 bases, with 21 bases sitting between them. Germline loops: CDR1 MDHEN, CDR2 SYDVKM.

This rearrangement joins TRBV6-5 to TRBJ1-1; perhaps TRBD1 as D (5 bases). Germline V gene data show CDR1 as MNHEY and CDR2 as SVGAGI. The CDR3 loop spans 13 amino acids. Trimming left V 5 bases short and J 2 bases short, with 9 bases between. The chain's CDR3 is CASSPDSNTEAFF. CDR3 coding DNA: TGTGCCAGCAGTCCCGACAGTAACACTGAAGCTTTCTTT.

This clone came up a few times. This chain connects TRBV5-8 to TRBJ1-1; D is uncertain. Trimming took off 2 bases at V and 5 bases at J, with 13 bases between the two ends. The CDR3 extends over 14 amino acids. CDR1 and CDR2 (germline): SGHTS, YDEGEE. CDR3 sequence reads: CASSFGSPGTEAFF. As DNA, the CDR3 is TGTGCCAGCAGCTTTGGGAGCCCCGGGACTGAAGCTTTCTTT.

The chain links TRBV15 to TRBJ2-2; the D is unclear. Germline V CDR1 and CDR2: LNHNV, YYDKDF (reference sequence). Deletions cut 0 bases from V and 7 bases from J, with 9 bases between. This CDR3 comprises 14 residues. DNA for the CDR3: TGTGCCACCAGCAGAGACACCACTTACGGGGAGCTGTTTTTT. It is translated as CATSRDTTYGELFF. Filled out from reference TRBV15 and TRBJ2-2, the complete variable domain reads DAMVIQNPRYQVTQFGKPVTLSCSQTLNHNVMYWYQQKSSQAPKLLFHYYDKDFNNEADTPDNFQSRRPNTSFCFLDIRSPGLGDTAMYLCATSRDTTYGELFFGEGSRLTVL.

J is TRBJ1-1 and V is TRBV30; D is possibly TRBD1 (6 bases). This CDR3 has 12 residues. V was clipped by 6 bases and J by 1 base, with 9 bases between them. Germline CDR1 GTSNPN, CDR2 SVGIG (reference sequence). The CDR3 protein is CACYRANTEAFF. The CDR3 coding sequence is TGTGCCTGCTACAGGGCGAACACTGAAGCTTTCTTT.

This clone was found once. This chain joins TRBV28 and TRBJ1-1, with 8 bases aligning to TRBD1. This CDR3 spans 16 amino acids. Germline V lookup: CDR1 MDHEN, CDR2 SYDVKM. V shed 7 bases and J 0 bases; nucleotides not matched to a gene: 10. In DNA form, the CDR3 reads TGTGCCAGCACTATACGGACAGGGACTCTGAACACTGAAGCTTTCTTT. Protein: CASTIRTGTLNTEAFF.

The rearrangement uses TRBV6-1 and TRBJ1-5, with D hard to call. The CDR3 is 15 amino acids. Germline CDR1 and CDR2: MNHNS and SASEGT. V was clipped by 0 bases and J by 6 bases, with 12 bases between them. The CDR3 DNA sequence: TGTGCCAGCAGTGAAGCCGGAGGGATACCTCAGCCCCAGCATTTT. Translated: CASSEAGGIPQPQHF.

The chain recombines TRBV18 with TRBJ1-1, with a possible D match to TRBD1 (6 bases). This CDR3 contains 15 residues. Looked up from germline, CDR1 is KGHSH and CDR2 is LQKENI. V lost 6 bases, J lost 1 base, and 15 bases lay in between. The CDR3 region is CASSPNREKNTEAFF. In DNA form, the CDR3 reads TGTGCCAGCTCCCCGAACAGGGAGAAGAACACTGAAGCTTTCTTT.

A single count supports this clone. The rearrangement joins TRBV18 to TRBJ2-5; 8 nucleotides line up with TRBD1. V gave up 0 bases and J gave up 13 bases; unmatched junction bases: 13. Germline CDR1 is KGHSH and CDR2 is LQKENI. This CDR3 has 15 amino acids. The CDR3, as DNA: TGTGCCAGCTCACCACCAAGCTCAGGGGGCGCGTCCCCGTACTTC. As protein: CASSPPSSGGASPYF.

CDR3 in DNA: TGTGCCAGTAGTTCGGGACAGGTGACCTACGAGCAGTACTTC. Amino acids: CASSSGQVTYEQYF. This chain connects TRBV19 to TRBJ2-7; TRBD1 matches 8 bases. V shed 5 bases, J shed 2 bases, and the junction held 5 bases outside the gene matches. Germline lookup yields CDR1 LNHDA and CDR2 SQIVND (reference sequence). The CDR3 totals 14 residues.

This rearrangement joins TRBV2 to TRBJ1-5; 7 bases fit TRBD1. The germline gives CDR1 SNHLY, CDR2 FYNNEI. J lost 4 bases, V lost 3 bases, and 12 bases had no gene match. The CDR3 is 17 residues long. The CDR3 coding sequence is TGTGCCAGCAGTGATGAGGGGACAGTGGTACTAAATCAGCCCCAGCATTTT. Protein product: CASSDEGTVVLNQPQHF.

The rearrangement links TRBV30 to TRBJ2-3; 13 bases are shared with TRBD2. Germline CDR1 GTSNPN, CDR2 SVGIG (reference sequence). There are 16 residues in the CDR3. Trimming took 1 base from V and 4 from J; bases not matched to a gene: 5. Here the CDR3 reads CAWSARGLAGADTQYF. The CDR3 nucleotides are TGTGCCTGGAGTGCCCGTGGACTAGCGGGGGCAGATACGCAGTATTTT. The full variable domain, in which reference TRBV30 and TRBJ2-3 provide the parts outside the CDR3, is SQTIHQWPATLVQPVGSPLSLECTVEGTSNPNLYWYRQAAGRGLQLLFYSVGIGQISSEVPQNLSASRPQDRQFILSSKKLLLSDSGFYLCAWSARGLAGADTQYFGPGTRLTVL.

The gene calls are TRBV30 and TRBJ2-5; TRBD2 matches at 7 bases. The length of the CDR3 is 16 residues. Germline lookup yields CDR1 GTSNPN and CDR2 SVGIG (reference sequence). J was trimmed by 1 base and V by 3 bases; bases with no gene match: 11. The CDR3 is CAWRYPGGVRQETQYF. For the CDR3, the DNA is TGTGCCTGGAGGTATCCGGGGGGAGTTCGCCAAGAGACCCAGTACTTC.

This clone came up once. V and J are TRBV18 and TRBJ2-3; no clear D. The CDR3 spans 12 residues. CDR1 is KGHSH and CDR2 is LQKENI in the germline V gene. V lost 2 bases to trimming and J lost 4 bases, with 4 bases between them. CDR3 sequence reads: CASSPFSDTQYF. As DNA, the CDR3 is TGTGCCAGCTCACCATTCTCAGATACGCAGTATTTT.

The V gene is TRBV7-8, the J gene TRBJ1-4, with D possibly being TRBD1 (5 bases). This CDR3 is built from 15 residues. In germline, CDR1 is SGHVS, CDR2 FQNEAQ. The germline V and J ends were trimmed by 1 base and 2 bases, with 8 bases remaining between them. The CDR3 here is CASSLVRGTNEKLFF. CDR3 coding DNA: TGTGCCAGCAGCTTAGTACGGGGGACTAATGAAAAACTGTTTTTT.